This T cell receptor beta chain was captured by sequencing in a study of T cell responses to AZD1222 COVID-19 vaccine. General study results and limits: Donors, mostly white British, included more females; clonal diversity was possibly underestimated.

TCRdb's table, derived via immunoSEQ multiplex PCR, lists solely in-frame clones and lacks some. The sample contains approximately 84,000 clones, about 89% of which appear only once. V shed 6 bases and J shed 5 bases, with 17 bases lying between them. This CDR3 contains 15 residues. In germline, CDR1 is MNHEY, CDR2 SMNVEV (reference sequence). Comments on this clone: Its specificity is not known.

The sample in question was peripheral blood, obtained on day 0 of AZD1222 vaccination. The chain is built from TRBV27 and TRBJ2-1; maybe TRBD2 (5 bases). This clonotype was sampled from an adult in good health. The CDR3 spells CASSPIGVGHNEQFF. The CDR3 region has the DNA TGTGCCAGCAGCCCCATCGGGGTAGGACACAATGAGCAGTTCTTC.